This is a list of T cell receptor beta chains from one sample in a study of human T cells and chemical hapten exposure. TCRdb analysed the 5' RACE reads with MiXCR anew, one entry per CDR3 protein. The data show tens of thousands of distinct CDR3 sequences, with roughly 7.7% seen just once and approximately 2.1% held by the top ten. The receptors come from a male donor in good health. Each CDR3 is given with its conserved first and last residue. Fields, in order: clone size, J gene, D gene, V gene, CDR3 DNA, CDR3 protein. D genes are given only for firm matches. Size is omitted from some rows. Given values are once, few, many or a class for expanded clones.

clone size: few
J gene: TRBJ1-2
D gene: NA
V gene: TRBV20-1
CDR3 DNA: TGCAGTGCTACGGGGAGGGGGAGAACTAACTATGGCTACACCTTC
CDR3 protein: CSATGRGRTNYGYTF

clone size: few
J gene: TRBJ1-2
D gene: NA
V gene: TRBV6-2/TRBV6-3
CDR3 DNA: TGTGCCAGCAGTTACCGGGGAGTGGGGAATGGCTACACCTTC
CDR3 protein: CASSYRGVGNGYTF

clone size: few
J gene: TRBJ1-2
D gene: TRBD1
V gene: TRBV29-1
CDR3 DNA: TGCAGCGTTGTAACAGGGGGCAACTATGGCTACACCTTC
CDR3 protein: CSVVTGGNYGYTF

clone size: many
J gene: TRBJ1-1
D gene: NA
V gene: TRBV2
CDR3 DNA: TGTGCCAGCAGTGAAATGGGAAGAAACACTGAAGCTTTCTTT
CDR3 protein: CASSEMGRNTEAFF

clone size: many
J gene: TRBJ2-4
D gene: TRBD1
V gene: TRBV4-3
CDR3 DNA: TGCGCCAGCAGCCAATCTGACAGGGTAGGAAACATTCAGTACTTC
CDR3 protein: CASSQSDRVGNIQYF

clone size: many
J gene: TRBJ2-2
D gene: NA
V gene: TRBV2
CDR3 DNA: TGTGCCAGCAGTGAAGGAAGTTACACCGGGGAGCTGTTTTTT
CDR3 protein: CASSEGSYTGELFF

clone size: many
J gene: TRBJ1-1
D gene: NA
V gene: TRBV2
CDR3 DNA: TGTGCCAGCAGGCCGACAGGTAGGAACACTGAAGCTTTCTTT
CDR3 protein: CASRPTGRNTEAFF

clone size: NA
J gene: TRBJ2-2
D gene: TRBD2
V gene: TRBV6-5
CDR3 DNA: TGTGCCAGCAGTTACTGGGTGGGAGGGCCAGGCACCGGGGAGCTGTTTTTT
CDR3 protein: CASSYWVGGPGTGELFF

clone size: NA
J gene: TRBJ2-7
D gene: NA
V gene: TRBV27
CDR3 DNA: TGTGCCAGCAGCCCCCGGGACGGGGCGCGTTACGAGCAGTACTTC
CDR3 protein: CASSPRDGARYEQYF

clone size: NA
J gene: TRBJ2-7
D gene: NA
V gene: TRBV20-1
CDR3 DNA: TGCAGTGCTAACTATATTTACGAGCAGTACTTC
CDR3 protein: CSANYIYEQYF

clone size: many
J gene: TRBJ2-2
D gene: NA
V gene: TRBV6-6
CDR3 DNA: TGTGCCAGCAGTCGTCAGAACACCGGGGAGCTGTTTTTT
CDR3 protein: CASSRQNTGELFF

clone size: few
J gene: TRBJ2-3
D gene: TRBD2
V gene: TRBV20-1
CDR3 DNA: TGCAGTGCCATTTATAGCGGGAGCAACTCGGCAGATACGCAGTATTTT
CDR3 protein: CSAIYSGSNSADTQYF

clone size: once
J gene: TRBJ1-1
D gene: TRBD1
V gene: TRBV7-2
CDR3 DNA: TGTGCCAGCATCCTAGACAGGGGGCGAGCTTTCTTT
CDR3 protein: CASILDRGRAFF

clone size: few
J gene: TRBJ1-1
D gene: NA
V gene: TRBV6-2/TRBV6-3
CDR3 DNA: TGTGCCAGCAAGAGAAACACTGAAGCTTTCTTT
CDR3 protein: CASKRNTEAFF

clone size: many
J gene: TRBJ2-3
D gene: NA
V gene: TRBV20-1
CDR3 DNA: TGCAGTGCTAGATCGTTAGATACGCAGTATTTT
CDR3 protein: CSARSLDTQYF

clone size: many
J gene: TRBJ2-3
D gene: NA
V gene: TRBV27
CDR3 DNA: TGTGCCAGCAGTTTAACTGCCTTATTAGACGGCCGGGACTCCAACACAGATACGCAGTATTTT
CDR3 protein: CASSLTALLDGRDSNTDTQYF

clone size: many
J gene: TRBJ1-4
D gene: NA
V gene: TRBV3-1
CDR3 DNA: TGTGCCAGCAGCCAAGATGCTAGACAGCCTAATGAAAAACTGTTTTTT
CDR3 protein: CASSQDARQPNEKLFF

clone size: NA
J gene: TRBJ2-7
D gene: NA
V gene: TRBV5-6
CDR3 DNA: TGTGCCAGCAGCTTGGGAGGGGCCACCTACGAGCAGTACTTC
CDR3 protein: CASSLGGATYEQYF

clone size: NA
J gene: TRBJ1-1
D gene: NA
V gene: TRBV19
CDR3 DNA: TGTGCCAGTAGTAGACTCGACAGGAACACTGAAGCTTTCTTT
CDR3 protein: CASSRLDRNTEAFF

clone size: few
J gene: TRBJ2-1
D gene: NA
V gene: TRBV20-1
CDR3 DNA: TGCAGTGCTAGAGATCTCACAGCAGATAAGGTGGATCTGTTCTTC
CDR3 protein: CSARDLTADKVDLFF

clone size: many
J gene: TRBJ1-3
D gene: TRBD1
V gene: TRBV12-3/TRBV12-4
CDR3 DNA: TGTGCCAGCAGTTCCAATTCGGACAGGGGACGGAGAAACACCATATATTTT
CDR3 protein: CASSSNSDRGRRNTIYF

clone size: NA
J gene: TRBJ1-1
D gene: TRBD1
V gene: TRBV6-1
CDR3 DNA: TGTGCCAGCAGGGGGACAGCGAACACTGAAGCTTTCTTT
CDR3 protein: CASRGTANTEAFF

clone size: few
J gene: TRBJ2-5
D gene: NA
V gene: TRBV20-1
CDR3 DNA: TGCAGTGCTAGAAAGGGACAAGAGACCCAGTACTTC
CDR3 protein: CSARKGQETQYF

clone size: few
J gene: TRBJ2-1
D gene: TRBD2
V gene: TRBV5-1
CDR3 DNA: TGCGCCAGCACCCCGGGACTAGTCGGGAATGAGCAGTTCTTC
CDR3 protein: CASTPGLVGNEQFF

clone size: few
J gene: TRBJ1-1
D gene: TRBD1
V gene: TRBV5-1
CDR3 DNA: TGCGCCAGCAACAGGGGCGGCGGTGAAACTGAAGCTTTCTTT
CDR3 protein: CASNRGGGETEAFF